Here is one T cell receptor (beta chain) with its context. What it binds is unknown. This entry is derived from a study of cytomegalovirus exposure and HLA in healthy donors. At the level of the study: Early on, a data release was issued that held 80 million or so unique TCRs from HLA-typed donors. Clustering assigned 70% to 90% of the 350 to 400 genotyped donors to the Caucasian-associated ancestry cluster. Findings and caveats of the study: Information on immune exposure was restricted to one variable (CMV serostatus). In a later analysis, CMV-associated beta chains were mostly HLA-associated, it appeared.

Germline values: CDR1 SGHRS, CDR2 YFSETQ. The CDR3 totals 15 residues. Trimming removed 1 base from V and 5 bases from J; junction bases left unmatched: 7. The study ran its PCR with 60 Vbeta and 13 Jbeta primers. TCRdb's copy holds only in-frame clones and misses some; the assay was immunoSEQ multiplex PCR. The table has 130,000 or so clones, 82% seen once. Sequenced material: PBMCs. This chain connects TRBV5-1 to TRBJ1-1, with 8 bases fitting TRBD1. The sequence was collected from a woman between 50 and 59 years old in good health and CMV-seropositive. CDR3 amino acids: CASSLMQGAVTEAFF. CDR3 nucleotide sequence: TGCGCCAGCAGCTTGATGCAGGGGGCAGTGACTGAAGCTTTCTTT.